These 8 T cell receptor beta chains came from one sample sequenced in a study of blood T cell repertoires in COVID-19. Sequencing was performed with immunoSEQ multiplex PCR; in TCRdb, only in-frame clones are kept and a portion is missing. The sample holds tens of thousands of clones, approximately 78% seen once. Sequences were obtained from peripheral blood. The receptors were sampled from a human donor in a cohort sampled during active COVID-19.

The chain joins TRBV6-5 to TRBJ2-1; the D is unclear. The length of the CDR3 is 15 residues. Trimming pared 5 bases from V and 2 bases from J, leaving 13 bases between. CDR1 MNHEY and CDR2 SVGAGI come from the germline V gene. For the CDR3, the DNA is TGTGCCAGCAGTCCCTTGCCGAGCCCCTACAATGAGCAGTTCTTC. This translates into CASSPLPSPYNEQFF.

This chain joins TRBV19 and TRBJ2-3; maybe TRBD1 (5 bases). Looked up from germline, CDR1 is LNHDA and CDR2 is SQIVND (reference sequence). Trimming took off 7 bases at V and 2 bases at J, with 16 bases between the two ends. CDR3 length: 15 amino acids. This chain's CDR3 is CASTDDLTATDTQYF. CDR3 DNA sequence: TGTGCCAGTACCGACGACCTGACAGCCACAGATACGCAGTATTTT.

This chain joins TRBV27 and TRBJ2-5, with a tentative D call TRBD2 (7 bases). The CDR3 runs 17 residues. CDR1 and CDR2 from the germline V gene are MNHEY and SMNVEV (reference sequence). V was pared by 3 bases and J by 2 bases, with 19 bases between. CDR3 loop: CASSLRGIRGLQETQYF. CDR3 DNA: TGTGCCAGCAGTTTGAGAGGGATCAGGGGACTACAAGAGACCCAGTACTTC.

The chain joins TRBV13 to TRBJ2-7, with D maybe TRBD2 (6 bases). Trimming pared 8 bases from V and 5 bases from J, leaving 13 bases between. This CDR3 has 12 amino acids. Germline V gene lookup returns CDR1 PRHDT and CDR2 FYEKMQ (reference sequence). The CDR3 DNA reads TGTGCCAGCTCGACTAGGTGGCACGAGCAGTACTTC. This sequence encodes CASSTRWHEQYF.

The rearrangement joins TRBV4-2 to TRBJ2-7; D may be TRBD2 (6 bases). V lost 1 base and J lost 4, with 11 bases in between. CDR3 length: 14 amino acids. CDR1 and CDR2 (germline): LGHNA, YNFKEQ. DNA for the CDR3: TGTGCCAGCAGCCAAGGGGGGACTCCTTACGAGCAGTACTTC. It yields the protein CASSQGGTPYEQYF.

The CDR3 coding sequence is TGTGCCAGCAGTGAATATATAGGCCAGGGAAGTGGCTACACCTTC. Encoded protein: CASSEYIGQGSGYTF. V gene TRBV25-1 combines with J gene TRBJ1-2, with D tentatively TRBD1 (5 bases). V was pared by 0 bases and J by 7 bases, with 15 bases between. Germline V gene lookup returns CDR1 MGHDK and CDR2 SYGVNS. This CDR3 has 15 amino acids.

This chain uses TRBV13 with TRBJ1-4, with TRBD1 matching 7 bases. Germline lookup yields CDR1 PRHDT and CDR2 FYEKMQ (reference sequence). J was trimmed by 3 bases and V by 2 bases; bases with no gene match: 3. The CDR3 is 15 amino acids. This CDR3 is CASSLQTGPNEKLFF. CDR3 nucleotides: TGTGCCAGCAGCTTACAGACAGGGCCTAATGAAAAACTGTTTTTT.

This clone was detected a few times. The J gene is TRBJ1-2, the V gene TRBV6-1; D remains unclear. Germline CDR1 and CDR2: MNHNS and SASEGT. Trimming took off 1 base at V and 0 bases at J, with 15 bases between the two ends. This CDR3 is built from 17 residues. The CDR3, as DNA: TGTGCCAGCAGTGAAGATCGGTCTATCCCCGCTAACTATGGCTACACCTTC. Protein sequence: CASSEDRSIPANYGYTF.